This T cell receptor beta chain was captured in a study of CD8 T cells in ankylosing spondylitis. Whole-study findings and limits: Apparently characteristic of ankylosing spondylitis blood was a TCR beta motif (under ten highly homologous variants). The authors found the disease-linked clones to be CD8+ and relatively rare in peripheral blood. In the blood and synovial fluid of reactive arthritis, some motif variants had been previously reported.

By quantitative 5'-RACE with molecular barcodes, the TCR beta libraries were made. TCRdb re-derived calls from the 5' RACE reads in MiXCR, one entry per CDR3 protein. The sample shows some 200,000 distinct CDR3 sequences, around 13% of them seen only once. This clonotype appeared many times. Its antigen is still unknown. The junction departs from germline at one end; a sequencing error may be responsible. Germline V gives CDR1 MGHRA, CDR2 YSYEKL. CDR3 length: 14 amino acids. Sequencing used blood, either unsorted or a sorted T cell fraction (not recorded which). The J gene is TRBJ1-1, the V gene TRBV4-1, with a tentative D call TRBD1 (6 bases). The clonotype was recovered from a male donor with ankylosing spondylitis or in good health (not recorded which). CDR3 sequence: CASSQVGGGTEAFF. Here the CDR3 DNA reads TGTGCCAGCAGCCAAGTTGGGGGCGGCACTGAAGCTTTCTTT.